This record covers a single TCR beta chain. This clonotype was observed a few times. No cognate antigen has been identified for it. The junction departs from germline at one end; a sequencing error may be responsible. The donors were roughly 39 Caucasian individuals from Russia, aged about 6 to 100 years, who were systemically healthy. Each donor gave about 9.7 milliliters of peripheral blood, drawn into EDTA-treated Vacutainer tubes. PBMCs were isolated by Ficoll-Paque density-gradient centrifugation, with at least 6 million obtained per sample. Total RNA was extracted from PBMCs with Trizol reagent, with at least 6 micrograms obtained per sample. The percentages of naive CD45RAhigh/CD27high T cells were determined by flow cytometry on a PBMC aliquot from every donor. The protocol used for the library was 5' RACE. Sequencing used an Illumina HiSeq 2500. A second PCR of 7 to 11 cycles was run with a J-beta primer mix and a sample-barcoded 5' primer. A template-switch 5' adaptor carrying 12 random nucleotides introduced a unique molecular identifier onto each TCR beta cDNA molecule. Each sample yielded at least 2.5 million CDR3-containing paired-end reads. The Mint cDNA synthesis kit, primed by a TRBC-specific oligonucleotide, was used to synthesize first-strand cDNA from all RNA. Following uracil-DNA glycosylase treatment, a first 18-cycle PCR with universal primers M1SS and BC2_uni_R was performed on all cDNA. Concerning the study's data processing: For normalization, 1 million high-quality reads were randomly selected from each sample, with every read carrying a distinct molecular identifier. Instead of being binned into consensus sequences, reads with shared molecular identifiers were discarded. MiTCR, with a Q25 quality threshold and the strictest error-elimination algorithm, was used for CDR3 identification, clonotype clustering and error correction. Lower-bound total TCR beta diversity was estimated with a nonparametric unseen species model using Euler transformation. Through fastp at Q25 and MiXCR, TCRdb rebuilt clones from the public reads, retaining in-frame beta chains. Entries are consolidated by CDR3 protein sequence, retaining the most common genes and DNA. These V and J calls are TCRdb output, not the study's own analysis. Counted in this sample were about 670,000 distinct CDR3 sequences; 52% of them appeared once. The ten largest clonotypes hold approximately 13% of the sample.

This sample stems from a study of blood T cells in healthy people across ages (dated by TCRdb to the mid-2010s). Some background on the complete study: In model experiments, roughly one uniquely barcoded TCR beta cDNA molecule per two T cells was captured by template switching. To avoid experimental bias, donors of different ages were randomly spread across the sequencing lanes. The donors were split into four age groups: young (average 16 years), middle-aged (39), aged (62) and long-lived (under 90). To track age-related changes in TCR beta repertoire diversity, the study relied on deep sequencing normalized with unique cDNA molecular identifiers. The study analyzed two additional independent replicas of 1 million unique cDNA reads from the same blood draw for two donors, one aged 18 to 30 and one aged 80 or older. What the work shows at the level of the full study, not this receptor alone: Since profiling was done on bulk unsorted PBMCs, naive and antigen-experienced compartments could not be conclusively compared. Compared with the aged group, more naive CD4+ T cells, fewer expanded clones and increased TCR diversity were shown by the long-lived group, suggesting age selection. Because the CMV infection status of the donors was unknown, age-related changes in expanded clonotypes may potentially have been confounded. As age increased, observed TCR beta diversity per million T cells dropped in a roughly linear way, and a significant reduction was already evident by age approximately 40. Observed TCR beta diversity correlated strongly with the percentage of naive T cells measured by flow cytometry. Estimates of total diversity from one million sequenced T cells were regarded as lower bounds and underestimates.

Reading the germline V gene gives CDR1 SGHVS and CDR2 FNYEAQ. The CDR3 contains 18 residues, cysteine and phenylalanine counted. This entry keeps only the CDR3 DNA: 54 bases, framed from base 1. The sequencing sample was made of blood. This TCR derives from a woman older than 75 in good health. The chain links TRBV7-6 with TRBJ2-1; TRBD2 fits 13 bases in the junction. CDR3 sequence: CVSSPTSGRWVSYNEQFF. The nucleotide sequence reads as follows: TGTGTCAGCAGCCCGACTAGCGGGAGGTGGGTATCCTACAATGAGCAGTTCTTC. Reference TRBV7-6 and TRBJ2-1 proteins supply the regions before and after the CDR3; the full variable domain is: GAGVSQSPRYKVTKRGQDVALRCDPISGHVSLYWYRQALGQGPEFLTYFNYEAQQDKSGLPNDRFSAERPEGSISTLTIQRTEQRDSAMYRCVSSPTSGRWVSYNEQFFGPGTRLTVL.